This T cell receptor beta chain comes out of a study of T-cell reconstitution after alpha-beta-depleted transplantation in children. This clonotype was counted ten times or more. V lost 3 bases and J lost 5, with 7 bases in between. Germline lookup yields CDR1 SEHNR and CDR2 FQNEAQ (reference sequence). The CDR3 length is 12 residues. The TCRbeta library was prepared with unique molecular identifiers. MiXCR, run by TCRdb on the PCR reads, gives a single entry per CDR3 protein. The sample has 200,000 to 250,000 distinct CDR3 sequences, about 9.6% seen once; the top ten hold 5% to 6%. The source material was PBMCs from the stem cell graft donor, sampled from the stem cell graft. This sequence originates from a human donor who donated a stem cell graft to a child with SCID. This rearrangement joins TRBV7-9 to TRBJ1-2, with D possibly being TRBD1 (6 bases). The CDR3, as DNA: TGTGCCAGCAGCTTGGGGGCGTATGGCTACACCTTC. It encodes CASSLGAYGYTF.